The rows below give T cell receptor beta chains drawn from one sample of a study of monozygotic twins with inflammatory bowel disease. Each CDR3 protein gets one entry in TCRdb, which reprocessed the 5' RACE reads and gives no DNA. The listing contains around 140,000 distinct CDR3 sequences. Material for sequencing was blood. These TCRs come from a human donor with ulcerative colitis or Crohn's disease, or a healthy co-twin of an affected twin (not recorded which). CDR3s include the opening cysteine and the closing phenylalanine or tryptophan.

V gene: TRBV30; J gene: TRBJ1-5; CDR3 protein: CAWSDGSNQPQHF
V gene: TRBV19; J gene: TRBJ2-5; CDR3 protein: CASSRAGGPETQYF
V gene: TRBV18; J gene: TRBJ2-5; CDR3 protein: CASSLSGTGKETQYF
V gene: TRBV29-1; J gene: TRBJ2-7; CDR3 protein: CSVRQGGEQYF
V gene: TRBV7-9; J gene: TRBJ2-7; CDR3 protein: CASSSPQTLYEQYF
V gene: TRBV7-9; J gene: TRBJ2-7; CDR3 protein: CASSGGGSSYEQYF
V gene: TRBV12-3/TRBV12-4; J gene: TRBJ2-5; CDR3 protein: CASGTNRGDQYF
V gene: TRBV5-4; J gene: TRBJ1-2; CDR3 protein: CASSLGPWGGGRSGYTF
V gene: TRBV5-6; J gene: TRBJ1-2; CDR3 protein: CASSLGTGTGDNYGYTF
V gene: TRBV9; J gene: TRBJ2-1; CDR3 protein: CASSVEVLGTSGCNEQFF
V gene: TRBV4-1; J gene: TRBJ1-4; CDR3 protein: CASSQTGQGEREKLFF
V gene: TRBV7-2; J gene: TRBJ1-1; CDR3 protein: CASSLRTSNTEAFF
V gene: TRBV20-1; J gene: TRBJ2-3; CDR3 protein: CSADKGLPTDTQYF
V gene: TRBV4-3; J gene: TRBJ2-2; CDR3 protein: CASSQTGGVGSGELFF
V gene: TRBV15; J gene: TRBJ1-4; CDR3 protein: CATSRDVGGSRGIF
V gene: TRBV3-1; J gene: TRBJ1-2; CDR3 protein: CASSQVVSANYGYTF
V gene: TRBV5-6; J gene: TRBJ1-6; CDR3 protein: CASSPTGERGGRSPLHF
V gene: TRBV19; J gene: TRBJ2-3; CDR3 protein: CASSRSGTSGRTDTQYF